Reported below is one T cell receptor (beta chain). This clonotype was recorded a few times. This receptor's antigen is unknown. No base-level quality is on record; no much larger clone is a single base apart. The data were taken from a study of early T cells in non-severe SARS-CoV-2 infection (dated by TCRdb to 2020 to 2023). Notes on the research overall: Bulk RNA from unsorted whole blood was used for TCR sequencing, so alpha and beta chains could not be paired. Overall results and qualifications from the work: Matching against VDJdb was skewed toward anti-spike CD8 responses, likely underestimated virus-specific expansions, and missed private and CD4 specificities.

To prepare the library, 5' RACE was applied. Sequencing took place on a NextSeq 500. Unique molecular identifiers were attached to individual cDNA molecules in the TCR library protocol so that sequencing error and PCR bias could be corrected. Both TCR alpha and beta chains were sequenced, and tight co-correlation was observed between alpha and beta sequence abundances in each sample. The authors' pipeline ran thus. V gene, J gene and CDR3 annotation of TCR sequences was performed with Decombinator V4. TCRs were defined as expanded if a significant change between any two time points was detected under a Poisson model with p below 0.0001. TCR abundances were normalised to the total number of TCRs sequenced in each sample and reported as counts per million. TRAV1-2 paired with TRAJ12, TRAJ20 or TRAJ33 defined MAIT TCRs, while TRAV10 paired with TRAJ18 defined iNKT TCRs. A search of VDJdb, accessed on 1 November 2021, was run for TCRs annotated to CMV, EBV and SARS-CoV-2, with TCRs annotated for multiple antigens excluded. TCRdb took the public reads, trimmed them with fastp at Q25, ran MiXCR for clone calling and kept in-frame beta chains. A single entry per CDR3 protein holds the most common genes and DNA from its merged rows. Here the V and J calls rest on TCRdb's processing, not on the authors' analysis. The sample contains about 80,000 distinct CDR3 sequences, around 12% of them found a single time. The ten largest clonotypes hold roughly 16% of the sample.

The study was a case-control design nested within a healthcare worker cohort in London, UK, with weekly nasopharyngeal swab PCR tests and blood sampling. Healthcare workers were recruited between 23 and 31 March 2020, during the week of the UK lockdown, and were followed weekly for up to about 15 weeks. Including cysteine and phenylalanine, the CDR3 has 17 amino acids. Of all the DNA, just the CDR3 is kept, 51 bases in frame from base 1. From the germline V gene, CDR1 is KGHSH and CDR2 is LQKENI. Between the V and J ends, shortened by 2 bases and 3 bases respectively, the junction contains 16 bases.

The sample consisted of whole blood, taken at baseline. The chain links TRBV18 with TRBJ1-4, with the D gene too uncertain to name. This TCR came from an adult who was a healthcare worker with PCR-confirmed SARS-CoV-2 infection or an uninfected control (not recorded which). The donor label of this sample is uncertain. The nucleotide sequence is given as TGTGCCAGCTCACCAGGGGTCTCCGGGAACGCTAATGAAAAACTGTTTTTT. This yields the protein CASSPGVSGNANEKLFF.